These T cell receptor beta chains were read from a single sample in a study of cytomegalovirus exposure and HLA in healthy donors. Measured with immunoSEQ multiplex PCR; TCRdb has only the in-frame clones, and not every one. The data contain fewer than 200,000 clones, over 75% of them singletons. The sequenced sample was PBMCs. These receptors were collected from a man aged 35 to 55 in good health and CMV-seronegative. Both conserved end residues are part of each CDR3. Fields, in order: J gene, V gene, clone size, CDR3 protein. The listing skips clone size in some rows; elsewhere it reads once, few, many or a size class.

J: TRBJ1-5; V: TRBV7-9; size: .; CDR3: CASSKGFTGMANQPQHF
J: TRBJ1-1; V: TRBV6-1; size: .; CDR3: CASSVLGTGEAFF
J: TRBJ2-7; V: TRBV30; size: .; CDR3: CAWGTSYTGEQYF
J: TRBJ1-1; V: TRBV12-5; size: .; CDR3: CASGPGQGWGNTEAFF
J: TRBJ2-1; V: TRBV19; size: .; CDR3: CASSIGSGGGNEQFF
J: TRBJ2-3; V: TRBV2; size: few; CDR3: CASSGTSGDTQYF
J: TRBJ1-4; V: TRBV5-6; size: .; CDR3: CASSLGVGQGEEKLFF
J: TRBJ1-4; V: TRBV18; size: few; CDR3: CASSRGQEEKLFF
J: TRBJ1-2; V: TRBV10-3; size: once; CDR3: CAISEGGSRHYGYTF
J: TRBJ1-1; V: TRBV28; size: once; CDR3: CASRSSGFAEAFF
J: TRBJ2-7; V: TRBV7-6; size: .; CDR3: CASSITGGGREQYF
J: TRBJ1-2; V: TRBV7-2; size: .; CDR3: CASSLLFQGASGYTF
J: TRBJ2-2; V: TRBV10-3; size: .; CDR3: CAISERQGRTGELFF
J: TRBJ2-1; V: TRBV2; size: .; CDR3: CARSGGQHNEQFF
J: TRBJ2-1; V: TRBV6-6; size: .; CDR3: CASRSGGNNEQFF
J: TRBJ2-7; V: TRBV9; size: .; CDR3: CASSGGGTSGDNPYEQYF
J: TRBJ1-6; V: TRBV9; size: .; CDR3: CASNSGNSPLHF
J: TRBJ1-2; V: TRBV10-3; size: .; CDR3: CAISEGGRIYGYTF
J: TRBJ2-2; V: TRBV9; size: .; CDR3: CASSVRSGGGTGELFF
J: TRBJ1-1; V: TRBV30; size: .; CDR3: CAWRRQGGSGTEAFF
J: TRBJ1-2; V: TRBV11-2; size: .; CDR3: CASSFGGGIYGYTF
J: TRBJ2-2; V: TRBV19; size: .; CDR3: CASKGGGDTGELFF
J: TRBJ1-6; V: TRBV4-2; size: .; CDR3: CASSQGQIYNSPLHF
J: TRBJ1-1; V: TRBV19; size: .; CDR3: CASSRVDRANTEAFF
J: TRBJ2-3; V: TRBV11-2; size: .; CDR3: CASSLRPGAPPDTQYF
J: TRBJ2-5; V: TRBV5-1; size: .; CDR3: CASSAGLAGAQAKYQETQYF
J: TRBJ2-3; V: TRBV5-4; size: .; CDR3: CASGKGGTDTQYF
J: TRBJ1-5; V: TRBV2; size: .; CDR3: CASSRDSGNQPQHF
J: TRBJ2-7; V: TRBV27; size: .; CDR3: CASSLGPGNTYEQYF
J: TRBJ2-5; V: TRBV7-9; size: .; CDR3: CASSSRGHQETQYF
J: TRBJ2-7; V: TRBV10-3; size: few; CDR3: CAISEETGFTYEQYF
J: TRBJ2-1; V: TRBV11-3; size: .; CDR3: CASSSTSGGMNEQFF
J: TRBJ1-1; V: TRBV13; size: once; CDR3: CASSSGQGAGTEAFF
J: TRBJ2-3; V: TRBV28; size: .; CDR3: CASSLIGTGGTDTQYF
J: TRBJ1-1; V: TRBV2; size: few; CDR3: CASIQGSTMEAFF
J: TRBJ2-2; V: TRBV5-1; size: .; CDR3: CASSWATGGTGELFF
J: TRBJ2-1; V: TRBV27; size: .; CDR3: CASSRTGGTYNEQFF
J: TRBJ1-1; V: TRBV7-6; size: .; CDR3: CASSAVQGAGTEAFF
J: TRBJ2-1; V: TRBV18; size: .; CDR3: CASSPTHQGAFNEQFF
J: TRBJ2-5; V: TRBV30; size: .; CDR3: CAWSEELQETQYF
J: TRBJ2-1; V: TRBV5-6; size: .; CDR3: CASSWDRTQYNEQFF
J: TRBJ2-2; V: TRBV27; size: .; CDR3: CASSGGTANTGELFF
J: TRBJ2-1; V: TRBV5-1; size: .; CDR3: CASSNWTGVVSSYNEQFF
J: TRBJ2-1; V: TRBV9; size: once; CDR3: CASSPTRSYNEQFF
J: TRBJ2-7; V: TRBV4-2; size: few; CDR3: CASSQDLLWFSGGADYEQYF
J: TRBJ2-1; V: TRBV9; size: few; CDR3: CASSVRGTTVGNEQFF